The next 11 T cell receptor beta chains were all read from a single sample in a study of cytomegalovirus exposure and HLA in healthy donors. This PCR relied on a set of 60 Vbeta primers and 13 Jbeta primers. Clones were read by immunoSEQ multiplex PCR, and TCRdb kept only the in-frame ones, dropping some. The sample contains approximately 180,000 clones, 80% to 85% of which appear only once. Sequenced material: PBMCs. The receptors were gathered from a woman between 35 and 50 years old in good health and CMV-seronegative.

V gene TRBV6-1 combines with J gene TRBJ1-5; maybe TRBD1 (5 bases). V was shortened by 4 bases and J by 5 bases, with 9 bases between the two germline ends. The germline CDR1 and CDR2 sequences are MNHNS and SASEGT. The CDR3 runs to 13 residues. CDR3 DNA: TGTGCCAGCAGTGTTGTAGGGGATCAGCCCCAGCATTTT. It yields the protein CASSVVGDQPQHF.

V gene TRBV30 combines with J gene TRBJ1-2; 8 nucleotides agree with TRBD1. This CDR3 has 11 amino acids. With 6 bases clipped from V and 8 bases from J, the junction kept 5 bases outside the gene matches. In germline, CDR1 is GTSNPN, CDR2 SVGIG (reference sequence). The CDR3 reads CACGQGEGYTF. The CDR3 DNA reads as TGTGCCTGTGGACAGGGAGAAGGCTACACCTTC.

The chain uses TRBV5-8 and TRBJ2-1; 8 bases are shared with TRBD2. The junction had 8 bases not matched to a gene; V was cut back by 0 bases and J by 3 bases. CDR1 is SGHTS and CDR2 is YDEGEE in the germline V gene. The CDR3 sequence is 17 residues long. The CDR3 nucleotides are TGTGCCAGCAGCTTGGAGGTGGCGGGAGGTAGCTACAATGAGCAGTTCTTC. Translated: CASSLEVAGGSYNEQFF.

The chain is built from TRBV7-2 and TRBJ2-2; D is unclear. Trimming removed 3 bases from V and 2 bases from J, with 13 bases in between. The germline CDR1 and CDR2 sequences are SGHTA and FQGNSA. The CDR3 is made up of 16 amino acids. CDR3 bases: TGTGCCAGCAGCTTGTTTTCCTCCTACAACACCGGGGAGCTGTTTTTT. This sequence encodes CASSLFSSYNTGELFF.

This clone was picked up one time. The chain recombines TRBV7-2 with TRBJ2-2, with 8 bases that match TRBD1. From germline, CDR1 is SGHTA and CDR2 FQGNSA. The V segment lost 3 bases and the J segment 5 bases; nucleotides outside the gene matches: 5. The CDR3 spans 15 residues. DNA of the CDR3: TGTGCCAGCAGCTTGCGGGACAGGCAGACCGGGGAGCTGTTTTTT. Protein product: CASSLRDRQTGELFF.

The chain employs TRBV6-5 and TRBJ2-7; possibly TRBD2 for D (5 bases). The CDR3 consists of 13 residues. Trimming shortened V by 2 bases and J by 6 bases, and 11 bases separated the two germline ends. Germline V gene sequence: CDR1 MNHEY, CDR2 SVGAGI. Here the CDR3 reads CASSYTRVSEQYF. The CDR3 DNA sequence: TGTGCCAGCAGTTACACGAGGGTTTCCGAGCAGTACTTC.

This chain uses TRBV9 with TRBJ1-2, with D maybe TRBD1 (5 bases). Germline V gives CDR1 SGDLS, CDR2 YYNGEE. The CDR3 covers 15 residues. V was trimmed by 0 bases and J by 5 bases, leaving 14 bases between them. CDR3 DNA sequence: TGTGCCAGCAGCGTAGACGAGGGGCGGGAATATGGCTACACCTTC. Translating it yields CASSVDEGREYGYTF.

This clone was observed a single time. The CDR3, as DNA: TGTGCCAGCAGTGAAGAACTAGCGGCGGTGTACTTC. This encodes CASSEELAAVYF. This chain uses TRBV6-1 with TRBJ2-7; 8 bases are a match to TRBD2. The ends lost 1 base at V and 12 bases at J; junction bases unmatched: 5. This CDR3 is built from 12 residues. Germline V gene sequence: CDR1 MNHNS, CDR2 SASEGT.

This clone was picked up one time. V usage is TRBV19 and J usage is TRBJ2-7, with D tentatively TRBD2 (6 bases). Trimming cost V 5 bases and J 2 bases, with 10 bases left between them. The CDR3 is 13 residues long. Germline CDR1 is LNHDA and CDR2 is SQIVND (reference sequence). The CDR3 spells CASSRREAYEQYF. The CDR3 bases are TGTGCCAGTAGTCGCAGGGAGGCCTACGAGCAGTACTTC.

The chain uses TRBV7-9 and TRBJ1-2; unclear D gene. Germline CDR1 is SEHNR and CDR2 is FQNEAQ (reference sequence). The CDR3 extends over 12 amino acids. Deletions cut 1 base from V and 8 bases from J, with 8 bases between. The CDR3 coding sequence is TGTGCCAGCAGCTTAGATTCCAGAGGCTACACCTTC. Residues: CASSLDSRGYTF.

The chain couples TRBV7-9 to TRBJ1-2, with 8 bases identical to TRBD1. The junction had 16 bases not matched to a gene; V was cut back by 5 bases and J by 8 bases. The V gene's germline CDR1 is SEHNR and CDR2 FQNEAQ (reference sequence). This CDR3 is built from 16 residues. CDR3 nucleotides: TGTGCCAGCAGCCCGGACAGGGAGGAAGGGTTGTACGGCTACACCTTC. Translated: CASSPDREEGLYGYTF.